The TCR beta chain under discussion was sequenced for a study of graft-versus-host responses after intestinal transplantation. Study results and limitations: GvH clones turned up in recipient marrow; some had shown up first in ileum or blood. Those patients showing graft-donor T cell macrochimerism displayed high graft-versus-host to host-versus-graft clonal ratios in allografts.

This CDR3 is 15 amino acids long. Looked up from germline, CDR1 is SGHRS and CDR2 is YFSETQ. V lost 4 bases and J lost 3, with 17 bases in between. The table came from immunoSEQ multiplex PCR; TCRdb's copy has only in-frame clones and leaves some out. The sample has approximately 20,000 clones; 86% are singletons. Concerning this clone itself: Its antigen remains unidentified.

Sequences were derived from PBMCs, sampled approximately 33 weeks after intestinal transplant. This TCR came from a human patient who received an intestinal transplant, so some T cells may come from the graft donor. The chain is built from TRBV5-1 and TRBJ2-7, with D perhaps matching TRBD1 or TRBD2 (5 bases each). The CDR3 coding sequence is TGCGCCAGCAGCGGCGGGCCCGGGACCCTCTACGAGCAGTACTTC. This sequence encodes CASSGGPGTLYEQYF.